This TCR beta chain is from a study of blood T cell repertoires in COVID-19. Study-level background: PBMCs, B-cell-depleted T cells, or T cells provided the cDNA or gDNA that made up the material.

This clone showed up just once. Looked up from germline, CDR1 is LNHDA and CDR2 is SQIVND (reference sequence). Trimming took 4 bases from V and 4 from J; bases not matched to a gene: 7. This CDR3 comprises 15 residues. This table comes from immunoSEQ multiplex PCR, and its TCRdb copy is limited to in-frame clones, with some not included. The sample lists about 73,000 clones; approximately 83% were seen once. The sequenced material came from peripheral blood. This TCR derives from a woman in her sixties with acute or convalescent COVID-19. The chain has TRBV19 and TRBJ2-1; TRBD1 matches at 7 bases. The CDR3 protein is CASSTGQPGYNEQFF. As DNA, the CDR3 is TGTGCCAGTAGTACGGGACAGCCCGGATACAATGAGCAGTTCTTC.